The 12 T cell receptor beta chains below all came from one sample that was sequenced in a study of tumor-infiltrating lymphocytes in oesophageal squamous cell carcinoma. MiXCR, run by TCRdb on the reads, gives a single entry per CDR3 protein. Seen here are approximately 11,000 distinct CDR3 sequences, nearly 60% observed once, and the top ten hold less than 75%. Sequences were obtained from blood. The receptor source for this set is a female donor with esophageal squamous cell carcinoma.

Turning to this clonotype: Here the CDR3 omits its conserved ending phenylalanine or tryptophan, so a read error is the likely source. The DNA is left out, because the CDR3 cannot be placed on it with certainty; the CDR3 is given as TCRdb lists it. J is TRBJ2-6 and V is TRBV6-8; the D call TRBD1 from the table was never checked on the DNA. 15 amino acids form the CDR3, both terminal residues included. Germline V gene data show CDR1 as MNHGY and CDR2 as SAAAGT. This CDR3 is CASRGTGRYEQYFGA.

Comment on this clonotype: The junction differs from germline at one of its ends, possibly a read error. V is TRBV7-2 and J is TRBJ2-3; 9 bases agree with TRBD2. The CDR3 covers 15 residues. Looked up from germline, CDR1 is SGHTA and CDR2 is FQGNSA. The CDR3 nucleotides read TGTGCCAGCAGCCTAGCGGGGATATCCACAGATACGCAGTATTTT. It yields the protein CASSLAGISTDTQYF.

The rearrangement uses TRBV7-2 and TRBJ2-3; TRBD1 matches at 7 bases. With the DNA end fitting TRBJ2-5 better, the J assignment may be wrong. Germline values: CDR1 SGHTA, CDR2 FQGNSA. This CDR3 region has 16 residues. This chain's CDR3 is CASSLAGGDFQETQYF. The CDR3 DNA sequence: TGTGCCAGCAGCTTAGCAGGGGGCGATTTCCAAGAGACCCAGTACTTC.

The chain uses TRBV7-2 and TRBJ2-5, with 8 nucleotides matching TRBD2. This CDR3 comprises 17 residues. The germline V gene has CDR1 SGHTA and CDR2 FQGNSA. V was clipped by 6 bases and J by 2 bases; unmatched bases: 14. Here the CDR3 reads CASSQRLASGGQETQYF. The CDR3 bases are TGTGCCAGCAGTCAAAGACTGGCCAGCGGGGGACAAGAGACCCAGTACTTC.

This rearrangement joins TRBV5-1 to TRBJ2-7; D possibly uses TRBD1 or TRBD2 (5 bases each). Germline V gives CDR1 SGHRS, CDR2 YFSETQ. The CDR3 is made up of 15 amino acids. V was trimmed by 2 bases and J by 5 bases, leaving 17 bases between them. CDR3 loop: CASSFGGSRSDEQYF. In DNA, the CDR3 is TGCGCCAGCAGCTTTGGGGGTTCTCGATCGGACGAGCAGTACTTC.

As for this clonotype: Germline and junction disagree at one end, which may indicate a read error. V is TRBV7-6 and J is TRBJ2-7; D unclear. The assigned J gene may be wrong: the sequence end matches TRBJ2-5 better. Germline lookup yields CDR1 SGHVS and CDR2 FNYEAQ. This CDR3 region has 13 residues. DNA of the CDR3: TGTGCTAGCAGCCGAGACACCCAAGAGACCCAGTACTTC. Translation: CASSRDTQETQYF.

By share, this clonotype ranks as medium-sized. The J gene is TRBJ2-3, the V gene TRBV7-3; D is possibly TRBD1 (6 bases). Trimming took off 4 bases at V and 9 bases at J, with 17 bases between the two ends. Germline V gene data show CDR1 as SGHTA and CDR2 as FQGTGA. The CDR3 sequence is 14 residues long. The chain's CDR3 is CASSSVPAGATQYF. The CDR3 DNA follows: TGTGCCAGCAGCTCGGTCCCAGCAGGGGCGACGCAGTATTTT.

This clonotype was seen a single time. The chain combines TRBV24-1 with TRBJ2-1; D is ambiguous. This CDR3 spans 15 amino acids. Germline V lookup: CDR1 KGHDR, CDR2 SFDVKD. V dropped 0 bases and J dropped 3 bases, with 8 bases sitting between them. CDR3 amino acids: CATSDLGPNYNEQFF. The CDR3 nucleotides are TGTGCCACCAGTGATTTGGGGCCGAACTACAATGAGCAGTTCTTC.

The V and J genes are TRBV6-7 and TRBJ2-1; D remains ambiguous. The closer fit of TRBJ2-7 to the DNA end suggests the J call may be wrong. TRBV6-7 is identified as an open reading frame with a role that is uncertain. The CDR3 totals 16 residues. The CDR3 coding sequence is TGTGCCAGCAGTTACCCGTGGTTACAGCTTTCCTACGAGCAGTACTTC. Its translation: CASSYPWLQLSYEQYF.

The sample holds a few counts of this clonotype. CDR3 residues: CASSYSNRPEAFF. Written as DNA, the CDR3 is TGTGCCAGCAGTTACTCGAACAGGCCTGAAGCTTTCTTT. The V call is TRBV6-2 or TRBV6-3, the J call TRBJ1-1; TRBD1 is a possible D gene (5 bases). Germline V gives CDR1 MNHEY, CDR2 SVGEGT. V was trimmed by 0 bases and J by 6 bases, leaving 8 bases between them. CDR3 length: 13 amino acids.

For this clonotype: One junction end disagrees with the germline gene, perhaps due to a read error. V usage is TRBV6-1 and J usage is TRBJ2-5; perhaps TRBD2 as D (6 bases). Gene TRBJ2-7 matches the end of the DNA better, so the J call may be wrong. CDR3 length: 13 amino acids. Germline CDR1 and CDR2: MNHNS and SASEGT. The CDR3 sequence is CAISGGPLYEQYF. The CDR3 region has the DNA TGTGCCATCAGTGGAGGGCCCCTCTACGAGCAGTACTTC.

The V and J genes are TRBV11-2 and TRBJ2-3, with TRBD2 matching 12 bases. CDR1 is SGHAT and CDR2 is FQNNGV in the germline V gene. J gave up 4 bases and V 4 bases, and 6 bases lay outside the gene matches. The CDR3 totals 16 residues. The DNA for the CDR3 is TGTGCCAGCAGCTGGGCTAGCGGGGGGGCGGCAGATACGCAGTATTTT. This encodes CASSWASGGAADTQYF.